This T cell receptor beta chain was identified in a study of spatial heterogeneity in lung cancer. Study-wide context: Detected sequences consistently included more beta-chain ones than alpha-chain ones.

A word on this clonotype: Its antigen is not known.

J lost 7 bases, V lost 3 bases, and 3 bases had no gene match. There are 15 residues in the CDR3. Germline values: CDR1 MNHEY, CDR2 SMNVEV (reference sequence). From the 5' RACE reads, TCRdb called clonotypes with MiXCR, one entry per CDR3 protein. The repertoire holds some 800 distinct CDR3 sequences, under 40% seen once, with about 28% in the top ten. Study results and limitations: Tumor mutation counts were tracked by expanded intratumoral alpha and beta TCR counts. Expanded TCRs that were ubiquitous or regional had counts tracking ubiquitous and regional nonsynonymous mutations, respectively.

Time point reported: sample taken at primary tumor resection. The chain has TRBV27 and TRBJ2-1, with 13 bases that match TRBD2. This clonotype was obtained from a male donor with early-stage non-small cell lung cancer. Material: lung tumor tissue, obtained at surgery. DNA of the CDR3: TGTGCCAGCAGTTTGTCGGGACTAGCGGGGAATGAGCAGTTCTTC. It specifies CASSLSGLAGNEQFF.